This is a list of T cell receptor beta chains from one sample in a study of blood T cells in healthy people across ages. TCRdb re-called the 5' RACE reads through MiXCR, storing one row per CDR3 protein. Of around 620,000 distinct CDR3 sequences in the sample, approximately 30% were seen once. Sequencing was done on a sample of blood. These receptors were collected from a woman aged 70-85 years in good health. Both conserved end residues are part of each CDR3. The D gene is left open where the match is weak. Size tells how often a clone was seen (once, few, many) or the class of an expanded clone, and some rows leave it out.

J gene,clone size,D gene,V gene,CDR3 protein,CDR3 DNA
TRBJ1-1,few,NA,TRBV4-3,CASSLGGTSGNTEAFF,TGCGCCAGCAGCCTAGGGGGGACATCTGGGAACACTGAAGCTTTCTTT
TRBJ2-4,NA,NA,TRBV6-2/TRBV6-3,CASSRLGVRAKNIQYF,TGTGCCAGCAGTCGGCTTGGGGTGAGAGCCAAAAACATTCAGTACTTC
TRBJ2-7,few,NA,TRBV20-1,CSAGYRAGEQYF,TGCAGTGCTGGATACAGGGCCGGCGAGCAGTACTTC
TRBJ2-7,NA,NA,TRBV7-2,CASSLARWEQYF,TGTGCCAGCAGCTTAGCGCGTTGGGAGCAGTACTTC
TRBJ2-5,NA,TRBD2,TRBV24-1,CATSPGTSGAFQETQYF,TGTGCCACTTCACCCGGGACTAGCGGGGCGTTTCAAGAGACCCAGTACTTC
TRBJ2-4,NA,TRBD2,TRBV7-2,CASSPGGIRLALGIQYF,TGTGCCAGCAGCCCCGGGGGGATCAGGTTGGCCTTAGGCATTCAGTACTTC
TRBJ2-4,NA,NA,TRBV21-1,CASRIGAKNIQYF,TGTGCCAGCAGAATAGGAGCCAAAAACATTCAGTACTTC
TRBJ2-2,NA,NA,TRBV6-1,CASSAQGSANTGELFF,TGTGCCAGCAGCGCCCAGGGTTCCGCGAACACCGGGGAGCTGTTTTTT
TRBJ2-5,few,NA,TRBV10-3,CATRLGRTVSQETQYF,TGTGCCACCAGGTTGGGTCGGACGGTATCACAAGAGACCCAGTACTTC
TRBJ2-3,NA,NA,TRBV6-2/TRBV6-3,CASRGDATAQYF,TGTGCCAGCAGAGGCGACGCTACAGCGCAGTATTTT
TRBJ2-4,few,TRBD1,TRBV28,CASSLGQGLHF,TGTGCCAGCAGTTTGGGACAGGGATTGCACTTC
TRBJ2-3,few,TRBD2,TRBV7-6,CASSFRTRGTDTQYF,TGTGCCAGCAGCTTCCGGACTAGGGGCACAGATACGCAGTATTTT
TRBJ1-6,NA,NA,TRBV6-5,CASSYGGMNSPLHF,TGTGCCAGCAGTTACGGGGGAATGAATTCACCCCTCCACTTT
TRBJ1-2,NA,TRBD1,TRBV25-1,CASSEFGTAFYGYTF,TGTGCCAGCAGTGAGTTTGGGACAGCTTTCTATGGCTACACCTTC
TRBJ1-1,few,NA,TRBV5-1,CASSLALLEVTEAFF,TGCGCCAGCAGCTTGGCTCTCTTGGAGGTCACTGAAGCTTTCTTT
TRBJ2-3,NA,TRBD2,TRBV3-1,CASSPTSGASDTQYF,TGTGCCAGCAGCCCAACTAGCGGGGCGTCAGATACGCAGTATTTT
TRBJ2-3,many,TRBD2,TRBV7-2,CASSLAAGGLNTQYF,TGTGCCAGCAGCTTAGCGGCGGGGGGGCTCAATACGCAGTATTTT
TRBJ1-4,few,NA,TRBV7-2,CASSRSRGANEKLFF,TGTGCCAGCAGCCGGAGTCGGGGGGCTAATGAAAAACTGTTTTTT
TRBJ1-1,NA,NA,TRBV5-1,CASSLATGKILNTEAFF,TGCGCCAGCAGCTTGGCCACGGGGAAGATACTGAACACTGAAGCCTTCTTT
TRBJ2-1,once,NA,TRBV7-9,CASSLSLATYNEQFF,TGTGCCAGCAGCTTATCCCTAGCTACCTACAATGAGCAGTTCTTC
TRBJ2-5,few,NA,TRBV7-6,CASSPWDVETQYF,TGTGCCAGCAGCCCTTGGGACGTGGAGACCCAGTACTTC
TRBJ2-3,NA,NA,TRBV7-2,CASSLTLGVRDTQYF,TGTGCCAGCAGCTTAACGTTGGGGGTCCGGGATACGCAGTATTTT
TRBJ2-4,NA,NA,TRBV4-1,CASSQEGPVLAKNIQYF,TGCGCCAGCAGCCAAGAAGGGCCCGTCCTAGCCAAAAACATTCAGTACTTC
TRBJ2-7,few,TRBD1,TRBV10-3,CAISESQGLGEQYF,TGTGCCATCAGTGAGTCACAGGGGTTGGGCGAGCAGTACTTC
TRBJ2-3,few,NA,TRBV27,CASRALSTDTQYF,TGTGCCAGCAGGGCCCTTAGCACAGATACGCAGTATTTT
TRBJ2-7,NA,NA,TRBV3-1,CASSKLSGSYEQYF,TGTGCCAGCAGCAAATTATCAGGGTCCTACGAGCAGTACTTC
TRBJ1-1,NA,NA,TRBV3-1,CASGQSTEAFF,TGTGCCAGCGGCCAGAGCACTGAAGCTTTCTTT
TRBJ2-5,few,NA,TRBV29-1,CSVEGPGETQYF,TGCAGCGTTGAAGGCCCGGGAGAGACCCAGTACTTC
TRBJ2-5,NA,NA,TRBV10-3,CAISHRVGGEPQYF,TGTGCCATCAGTCACCGGGTCGGTGGTGAACCCCAGTACTTC
TRBJ1-2,NA,TRBD1,TRBV28,CASRVTGGARLDYTF,TGTGCCAGCAGGGTGACAGGGGGCGCGCGGTTGGACTACACCTTC
TRBJ1-2,few,TRBD1,TRBV11-2,CASSLDPGQGVNYGYTF,TGTGCCAGCAGCTTAGACCCCGGGCAGGGGGTTAACTATGGCTACACCTTC
TRBJ1-1,few,NA,TRBV5-1,CASSNQGGNTEAFF,TGCGCCAGCAGCAACCAAGGGGGGAACACTGAAGCTTTCTTT
TRBJ2-4,NA,TRBD2,TRBV5-6,CASSLGLAGTSIQYF,TGTGCCAGCAGCTTGGGACTAGCGGGGACAAGCATTCAGTACTTC
TRBJ1-4,NA,NA,TRBV7-9,CASSSGSNEKLFF,TGTGCCAGCAGCTCCGGGTCTAATGAAAAACTGTTTTTT
TRBJ2-5,NA,TRBD1,TRBV20-1,CSSSPPTGSQETQYF,TGCAGTTCGTCCCCTCCGACAGGGAGCCAAGAGACCCAGTACTTC
TRBJ2-7,NA,NA,TRBV7-8,CASRRGGSYEQYF,TGTGCCAGCAGGAGGGGGGGCTCCTACGAGCAGTACTTC
TRBJ2-5,once,TRBD2,TRBV29-1,CSVERLAGMRETQYF,TGCAGCGTTGAAAGGCTAGCGGGTATGCGGGAGACCCAGTACTTC
TRBJ2-1,few,TRBD2,TRBV29-1,CSTSLGGGSYNEQFF,TGCAGCACCTCCCTCGGGGGGGGTTCCTACAATGAGCAGTTCTTC
TRBJ2-5,NA,NA,TRBV7-3,CASSSGAGAYETQYF,TGTGCCAGCAGCTCCGGCGCCGGGGCCTACGAGACCCAGTACTTC
TRBJ2-3,NA,NA,TRBV5-4,CASSLVAAGTDTQYF,TGTGCCAGCAGCTTGGTGGCGGCGGGCACAGATACGCAGTATTTT
TRBJ2-2,NA,TRBD1,TRBV7-6,CASRRDRGYTGELFF,TGTGCCAGCAGACGGGACAGGGGGTACACCGGGGAGCTGTTTTTT
TRBJ2-2,NA,NA,TRBV6-6,CASRFIGGAGELFF,TGTGCCAGCAGGTTCATCGGAGGGGCCGGGGAGCTGTTTTTT
TRBJ2-1,NA,NA,TRBV20-1,CSAYLGGRSEQFF,TGCAGTGCCTATCTAGGGGGTAGATCTGAGCAGTTCTTC
TRBJ2-5,NA,NA,TRBV5-6,CASSFLVSQETQYF,TGTGCCAGCAGCTTTCTGGTATCCCAAGAGACCCAGTACTTC